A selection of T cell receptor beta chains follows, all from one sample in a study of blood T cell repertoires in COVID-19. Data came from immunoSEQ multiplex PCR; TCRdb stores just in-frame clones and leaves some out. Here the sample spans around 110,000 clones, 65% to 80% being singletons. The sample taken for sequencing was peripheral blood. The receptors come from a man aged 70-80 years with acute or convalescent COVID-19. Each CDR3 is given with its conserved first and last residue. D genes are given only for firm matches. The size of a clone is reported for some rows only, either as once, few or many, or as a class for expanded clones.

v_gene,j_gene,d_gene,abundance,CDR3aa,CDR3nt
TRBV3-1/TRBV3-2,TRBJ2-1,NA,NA,CASSQAGVPSYEQFF,TGTGCCAGCAGCCAAGCAGGGGTCCCCTCTTATGAGCAGTTCTTC
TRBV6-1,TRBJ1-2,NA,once,CASSDQQGPYGYTF,TGTGCCAGCAGTGATCAACAGGGCCCCTATGGCTACACCTTC
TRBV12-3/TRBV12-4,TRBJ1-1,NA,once,CALGGRNTEAFF,TGTGCCCTGGGGGGGCGGAACACTGAAGCTTTCTTT
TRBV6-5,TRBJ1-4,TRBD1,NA,CASSPGQRTEKLFF,TGTGCCAGCAGCCCGGGACAGAGAACAGAAAAACTGTTTTTT
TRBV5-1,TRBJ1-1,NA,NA,CASSVMTGNTEAFF,TGCGCCAGCAGCGTCATGACAGGGAACACTGAAGCTTTCTTT
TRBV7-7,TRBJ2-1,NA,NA,CASSLTGESYNEQFF,TGTGCCAGCAGCTTAACGGGGGAGAGCTACAATGAGCAGTTCTTC
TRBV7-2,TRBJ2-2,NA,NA,CASSLRQGNTGELFF,TGTGCCAGCAGCTTAAGGCAGGGCAACACCGGGGAGCTGTTTTTT
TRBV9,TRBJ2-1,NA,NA,CASSVGSPTGKLFF,TGTGCCAGCAGCGTAGGTTCTCCTACCGGGAAGCTGTTCTTC
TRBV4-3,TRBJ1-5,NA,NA,CASSRLQCYQPQHF,TGCGCCAGCAGCCGACTACAGTGCTATCAGCCCCAGCATTTT
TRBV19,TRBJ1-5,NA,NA,CASSIDRDQPQHF,TGTGCCAGTAGTATAGACAGGGATCAGCCCCAGCATTTT
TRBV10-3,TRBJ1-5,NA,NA,CAIRDGGSNQPQHF,TGTGCCATCAGGGACGGGGGGAGCAATCAGCCCCAGCATTTT
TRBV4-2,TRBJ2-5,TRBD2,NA,CASSPSGGGETQYF,TGTGCCAGCAGCCCTAGCGGGGGAGGAGAGACCCAGTACTTC
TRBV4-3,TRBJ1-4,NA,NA,CASSQVVGVGTNEKLFF,TGCGCCAGCAGCCAGGTGGTAGGGGTCGGAACTAATGAAAAACTGTTTTTT
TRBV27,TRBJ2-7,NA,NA,CASSSPGKSYEQYF,TGTGCCAGCAGTTCCCCGGGGAAATCCTACGAGCAGTACTTC
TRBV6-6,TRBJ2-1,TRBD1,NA,CASSYGQGARYEQFF,TGTGCCAGCAGTTACGGACAGGGGGCGCGGTATGAGCAGTTCTTC
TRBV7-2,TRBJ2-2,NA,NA,CASSSRAGSGELFF,TGTGCCAGCAGTTCGCGTGCGGGGTCCGGGGAGCTGTTTTTT
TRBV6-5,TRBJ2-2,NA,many,CAARGVTGELFF,TGTGCCGCCCGCGGAGTCACCGGGGAGCTGTTTTTT
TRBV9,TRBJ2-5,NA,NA,CASSVEREETQYF,TGTGCCAGCAGCGTAGAGCGGGAAGAGACCCAGTACTTC
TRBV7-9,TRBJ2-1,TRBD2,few,CASRGGDLAGIYNEQFF,TGTGCCAGCAGGGGCGGGGACTTAGCGGGAATATACAATGAGCAGTTCTTC
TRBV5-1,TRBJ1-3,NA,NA,CASSHEREGGNTIYF,TGCGCCAGCAGCCACGAACGGGAGGGAGGAAACACCATATATTTT
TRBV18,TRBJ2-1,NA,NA,CASSPDRPSSYNEQFF,TGTGCCAGCTCTCCCGACAGGCCTAGCTCCTACAATGAGCAGTTCTTC
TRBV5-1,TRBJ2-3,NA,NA,CASSSVAGTDTQYF,TGCGCCAGCAGCTCCGTAGCTGGCACAGATACGCAGTATTTT
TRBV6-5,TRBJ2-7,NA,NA,CASSQNDVVYEQYF,TGTGCCAGCAGTCAGAATGATGTCGTCTACGAGCAGTACTTC
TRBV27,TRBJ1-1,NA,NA,CASRSHLNTEAFF,TGTGCCAGCAGATCACACCTGAACACTGAAGCTTTCTTT
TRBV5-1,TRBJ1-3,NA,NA,CASSLSGGSGNTIYF,TGCGCCAGCAGCTTGAGCGGGGGCTCTGGAAACACCATATATTTT
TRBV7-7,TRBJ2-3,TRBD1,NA,CASSSGGADTQYF,TGTGCTAGCAGCTCAGGGGGCGCAGATACGCAGTATTTT
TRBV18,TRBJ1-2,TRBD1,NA,CASSPTGEDNGYTF,TGTGCCAGCTCACCGACAGGGGAGGATAACGGCTACACCTTC
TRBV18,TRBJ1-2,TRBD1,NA,CASSSGQGYGYTF,TGTGCCAGCTCATCCGGACAGGGGTATGGCTACACCTTC
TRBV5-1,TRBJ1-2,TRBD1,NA,CASSTGQGDGYTF,TGCGCCAGCAGCACCGGACAGGGGGATGGCTACACCTTC
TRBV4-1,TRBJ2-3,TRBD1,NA,CASSRDPGGRTDTQYF,TGCGCCAGCAGCCGAGACCCAGGGGGCAGGACAGATACGCAGTATTTT
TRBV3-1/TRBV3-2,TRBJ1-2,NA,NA,CASSLIPGWNYGYTF,TGTGCCAGCAGCCTCATTCCAGGGTGGAACTATGGCTACACCTTC
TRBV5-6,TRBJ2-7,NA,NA,CASSPTRGTYEQYF,TGTGCCAGCAGCCCGACAAGGGGAACCTACGAGCAGTACTTC
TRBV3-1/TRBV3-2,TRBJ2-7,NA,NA,CASSQGEEQYF,TGTGCCAGCAGCCAAGGAGAAGAGCAGTACTTC
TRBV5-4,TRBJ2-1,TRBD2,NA,CASTDGGAYNEQFF,TGTGCCAGCACGGACGGGGGGGCCTACAATGAGCAGTTCTTC
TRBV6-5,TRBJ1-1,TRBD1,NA,CASSYPGTGGTEAFF,TGTGCCAGCAGTTACCCGGGGACAGGGGGAACTGAAGCTTTCTTT
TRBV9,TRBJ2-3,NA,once,CASSPRALSTDTQYF,TGTGCCAGCAGCCCGCGGGCGCTGAGCACAGATACGCAGTATTTT
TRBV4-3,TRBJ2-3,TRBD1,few,CASSQERTGGTDTQYF,TGCGCCAGCAGCCAAGAGCGGACAGGGGGCACAGATACGCAGTATTTT
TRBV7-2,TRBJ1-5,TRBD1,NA,CASSRDSGMNQPQHF,TGTGCCAGCAGCCGGGACAGTGGGATGAATCAGCCCCAGCATTTT
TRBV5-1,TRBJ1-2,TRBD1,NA,CASSLEGQGAGGYTF,TGCGCCAGCAGCTTGGAGGGACAGGGGGCTGGTGGCTACACCTTC
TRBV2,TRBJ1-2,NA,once,CASMRREGGYTF,TGTGCCAGCATGAGAAGGGAGGGTGGCTACACCTTC
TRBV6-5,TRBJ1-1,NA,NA,CASTTPGGNTEAFF,TGTGCCAGCACCACCCCGGGGGGCAACACTGAAGCTTTCTTT
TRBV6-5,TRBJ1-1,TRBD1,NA,CASSPWTGNTEAFF,TGTGCCAGCAGTCCTTGGACAGGAAACACTGAAGCTTTCTTT